These 6 T cell receptor beta chains originate from one sample sequenced in a study of blood T cells in healthy people across ages. A sample-barcoded 5' primer and a J-beta primer mix were used in a second PCR of roughly 7 to 11 cycles. Each CDR3 protein gets one entry after TCRdb re-called the 5' RACE reads with MiXCR. Seen here are hundreds of thousands of distinct CDR3 sequences, about 53% observed once, and the top ten hold about two fifths. Input material: blood. The receptors here all came from an elderly man in good health.

The chain recombines TRBV3-1 with TRBJ2-7, with D perhaps matching TRBD1 (5 bases). The CDR3 loop spans 16 amino acids. V was shortened by 0 bases and J by 0 bases, with 12 bases between the two germline ends. Germline CDR1 reads LGHDT; CDR2 reads YNNKEL (reference sequence). CDR3 nucleotide sequence: TGTGCCAGCAGCCAAGATTCAGGGATTAGCTCCTACGAGCAGTACTTC. Protein sequence: CASSQDSGISSYEQYF.

This clonotype was picked up a small number of times. The chain uses TRBV7-3 and TRBJ2-3; D unresolved. Trimming left V 5 bases short and J 1 base short, with 13 bases between. The CDR3 spans 15 residues. CDR1 is SGHTA and CDR2 is FQGTGA in the germline V gene. CDR3 amino acids: CASSLGQRGTDTQYF. CDR3 in DNA: TGTGCCAGCAGCCTAGGTCAGCGCGGCACAGATACGCAGTATTTT.

The chain is built from TRBV27 and TRBJ2-2, with no clear D. There are 15 residues in the CDR3. The V and J ends lost 5 bases and 1 base respectively, with 11 bases between them. From germline, CDR1 is MNHEY and CDR2 SMNVEV (reference sequence). CDR3 bases: TGTGCCAGCAGTCCCTACGCAGAGAACACCGGGGAGCTGTTTTTT. It yields the protein CASSPYAENTGELFF.

This clonotype was counted a few times. The chain uses TRBV12-3 or TRBV12-4 and TRBJ2-7, with 11 positions matching TRBD1. Trimming at V came to 3 bases and at J to 6 bases, leaving 10 bases not matched to a gene. The CDR3 sequence is 16 residues long. The CDR3 reads CASSFPDRGPTLEQYF. The CDR3 DNA follows: TGTGCCAGCAGTTTCCCGGACAGGGGGCCTACTCTCGAGCAGTACTTC.

The V gene is TRBV14, the J gene TRBJ1-1; weak D call: TRBD1 (5 bases). This CDR3 spans 14 amino acids. The V gene's germline CDR1 is SGHDN and CDR2 FVKESK. V lost 1 base to trimming and J lost 5 bases, with 11 bases between them. For the CDR3, the DNA is TGTGCCAGCAGCCAAGTTTGGGGGAGGACTGAAGCTTTCTTT. Encoded protein: CASSQVWGRTEAFF.

This clonotype was seen more than once but under ten times. This rearrangement joins TRBV6-1 to TRBJ2-3; D might be TRBD2 (6 bases). Germline CDR1 is MNHNS and CDR2 is SASEGT. This CDR3 region has 16 residues. V was clipped by 7 bases and J by 0 bases, with 17 bases between them. The CDR3 here is CASTPEGAISTDTQYF. The CDR3 region has the DNA TGTGCCAGCACCCCGGAGGGAGCGATTAGCACAGATACGCAGTATTTT.